Below, one T cell receptor beta chain is given with its context. Its target is not known. This sample was taken from a study of a mutant IDH1 vaccine in newly diagnosed glioma. The wider study: The start of vaccination came 4-6 weeks after radiotherapy alone, or with temozolomide cycles.

Time point reported: week 5, during vaccination. What each vaccine dose contained was 300 ug of mutant IDH1 20-mer peptide, accompanied by topical imiquimod. Germline trimming cut 11 bases from V and 1 base from J; bases unmatched to any gene: 14. This CDR3 is built from 15 residues. The V gene's germline CDR1 is LNHDA and CDR2 SQIVND (reference sequence). Profiling relied on immunoSEQ multiplex PCR, and the TCRdb table lists in-frame clones only, not all of them. The data contain some 36,000 clones, roughly 80% of them singletons. The sample in question was PBMCs, obtained from a glioma patient whose treatment included an IDH1 peptide vaccine. This TCR was sampled from a middle-aged man with glioma. This rearrangement joins TRBV19 to TRBJ2-7, with 7 bases fitting TRBD2. The CDR3 spells CALPNLSGQSYEQYF. Here the CDR3 DNA reads TGTGCCCTACCCAACCTTAGCGGGCAATCCTACGAGCAGTACTTC.